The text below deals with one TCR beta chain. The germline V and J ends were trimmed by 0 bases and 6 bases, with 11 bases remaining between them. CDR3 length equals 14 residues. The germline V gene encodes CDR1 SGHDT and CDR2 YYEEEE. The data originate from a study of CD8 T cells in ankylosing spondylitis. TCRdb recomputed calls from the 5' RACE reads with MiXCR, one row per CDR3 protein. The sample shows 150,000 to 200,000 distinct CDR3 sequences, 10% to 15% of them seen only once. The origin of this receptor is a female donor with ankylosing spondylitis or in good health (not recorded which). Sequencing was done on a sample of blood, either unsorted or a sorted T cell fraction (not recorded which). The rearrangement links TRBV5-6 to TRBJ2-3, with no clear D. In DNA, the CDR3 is TGTGCCAGCAGCTTGGGGGTCTTGGGGGATACGCAGTATTTT. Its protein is CASSLGVLGDTQYF.